These 7 T cell receptor beta chains came from one sample sequenced in a study of tumor and adjacent non-tumor tissue in lung cancer. The library came from three nested PCR rounds adapted from ARM-PCR protocols. Using its own MiXCR run on the multiplex PCR reads, TCRdb lists one record per CDR3 protein. Among about 80,000 distinct CDR3 sequences listed, 65% to 85% were seen once. This sample's RNA came from whole unsorted tissue. More than 3 cm separated this lung sample from the edge of the tumor. Specimen: distant non-tumor lung tissue. These receptors were collected from a man in his 60s with non-small cell lung cancer.

Of note for this clonotype: At one of its ends the junction is not consistent with the germline gene, which may arise from a read error. The chain uses TRBV20-1 and TRBJ1-1; weak D call: TRBD1 (6 bases). CDR3 length equals 14 residues. Germline CDR1 DFQATT, CDR2 SNEGSKA (reference sequence). The CDR3 DNA sequence: TGCAGTGCACAGATAGGGGGTTGGAACACTGAAGTTTTCTTT. Amino acids: CSAQIGGWNTEVFF.

Many counts were recorded for this clonotype. The rearrangement links TRBV4-3 to TRBJ2-7; no definite D call. CDR1 and CDR2 (germline): LGHNA, YSLEER. With 4 bases removed from V and 4 bases from J, the gap between germline ends came to 11 bases. The CDR3 covers 13 residues. The DNA of the CDR3 is TGCGCCAGCAGCCCCGTCCCTCATTACGAGCAGTACTTC. This codes for CASSPVPHYEQYF.

Remarks on this clonotype: One end of the junction fails to match germline, which may point to a read error. The rearrangement uses TRBV11-2 and TRBJ2-2, with a possible D match to TRBD2 (5 bases). Germline V CDR1 and CDR2: SGHAT, FQNNGV. The CDR3 has 16 amino acids. CDR3: CAISLEPPTSSGELFF. CDR3 in DNA: TGTGCCATCAGCTTAGAACCCCCCACTAGTTCCGGGGAGTTGTTTTTT. The complete variable domain, with remaining parts taken from reference TRBV11-2 and TRBJ2-2, reads EAGVAQSPRYKIIEKRQSVAFWCNPISGHATLYWYQQILGQGPKLLIQFQNNGVVDDSQLPKDRFSAERLKGVDSTLKIQPAKLEDSAVYLCAISLEPPTSSGELFFGEGSRLTVL.

With regard to this clonotype: Likely a read error: the CDR3 ends without its conserved phenylalanine or tryptophan. This chain joins TRBV11-2 and TRBJ1-1, with TRBD1 as a possible D gene (5 bases). The CDR3 is made up of 14 amino acids. CDR1 SGHAT and CDR2 FQNNGV come from the germline V gene. V lost 6 bases, J lost 7 bases, and 18 bases lay in between. CDR3 protein: CASSFPLGQHEAFI. The CDR3 DNA is TGTGCCAGCAGTTTCCCCCTGGGGCAACATGAAGCTTTCATT.

Points on this clonotype: An end of the junction differs from the germline gene, which may be a read error. The rearrangement uses TRBV11-1 and TRBJ2-3; TRBD1 agrees at 8 bases. The CDR3 is 13 residues long. The germline V gene encodes CDR1 SGHAT and CDR2 FQDESV (reference sequence). DNA of the CDR3: TGTGCCAGTAGCTTTCAGGGGGCTAATACGCAGTATTTT. Protein product: CASSFQGANTQYF.

Regarding this clonotype: A much larger clone lies a single base off, so this may be a read error. The V gene is TRBV2, the J gene TRBJ2-5; the match to TRBD1 covers 7 bases. Trimming removed 6 bases from V and 3 bases from J; junction bases left unmatched: 10. The CDR3 totals 15 residues. Germline CDR1 SNHLY, CDR2 FYNNEI. In nucleotides, the CDR3 is TGTGCCAGCAGCGCGCTACAGGGGATGAAAGAGACCCAGTACTTC. It encodes CASSALQGMKETQYF.

With regard to this clonotype: Since the CDR3 does not end with the conserved phenylalanine or tryptophan, this likely comes from a read error. The chain recombines TRBV12-3 or TRBV12-4 with TRBJ1-1; 10 positions match TRBD1. The length of the CDR3 is 17 residues. The CDR3 DNA follows: TGTGGCAGCAGTATAACTACGACAGGGGGCATGAACACTGAAGCTTTCTCT. This translates into CGSSITTTGGMNTEAFS.